This T cell receptor beta chain emerged from a study of Ad26.COV2.S vaccination and SARS-CoV-2 variants. Germline values: CDR1 SGHNT, CDR2 YYREEE (reference sequence). The CDR3 is 15 amino acids. V gave up 4 bases and J gave up 5 bases; unmatched junction bases: 8. Regarding treatment: around 19 received Ad26.COV2.S at low or high dose, single or two shots; several received placebo; per-sample allocation not given. The investigators took samples on day 63 after the first vaccine or placebo injection. Profiling relied on immunoSEQ multiplex PCR, and the TCRdb table lists in-frame clones only, not all of them. The sample shows around 450,000 clones, 75% to 95% of them seen only once.

The rearrangement links TRBV5-4 to TRBJ2-5, with TRBD2 identical over 10 bases. This specimen was peripheral blood, taken in a trial of Ad26.COV2.S vaccine versus placebo. The receptor's source is a person aged 18-65 years who received the Ad26.COV2.S COVID-19 vaccine or a placebo. The CDR3: CASSPDSGRMETQYF. The CDR3 nucleotides read TGTGCCAGCAGCCCTGATAGCGGGAGGATGGAGACCCAGTACTTC.